The clone carrying this TCR beta chain was detected a few times. Its specificity is unknown. This entry belongs to a study of cytomegalovirus exposure and HLA in healthy donors. Background on the study: Falling in the Caucasian-associated ancestry cluster were roughly 80% of 350 to 400 genotyped donors. Study-wide findings and caveats: In an earlier analysis, productive rearrangement rates for most beta V segments clustered near 90% or 30%. An analysis that was carried out later associated 15,000 to 20,000 TCR beta sequences with HLA alleles at 0.05 false discovery rate. No immune exposure information besides CMV serostatus was available.

This CDR3 has 11 residues. Trimming stripped 3 bases from V and 11 bases from J, with 8 bases between. From germline, CDR1 is LNHDA and CDR2 SQIVND (reference sequence). The PCR contained 60 Vbeta and 13 Jbeta primers. Only in-frame clones appear in the TCRdb table, and some are missing; sequencing was by immunoSEQ multiplex PCR. Here the sample spans 100,000 to 140,000 clones, more than 75% being singletons. This TCR was recovered from a man aged 25-45 years in good health and CMV-seropositive. Material for sequencing was PBMCs. The chain uses TRBV19 and TRBJ1-5, with a weak D call TRBD1 (6 bases). In DNA form, the CDR3 reads TGTGCCAGTAGTATTGAGGGGGCCCAGCATTTT. Translating it yields CASSIEGAQHF.